The present TCR beta chain was sequenced within a study of beta chain features in type 1 diabetes. Study in general: Comparable age, gender and cell yields were observed in patients relative to healthy donors. Findings and caveats of the study: High-TCR-expressing cells could be over-represented by cDNA sequencing.

Germline lookup yields CDR1 LNHNV and CDR2 YYDKDF (reference sequence). V lost 1 base, J lost 6 bases, and 4 bases lay in between. The CDR3 spans 12 residues. Expressed TCRB transcripts were sequenced because the entire RNA isolate underwent reverse transcription. Assay: immunoSEQ multiplex PCR; the TCRdb copy retains only in-frame clones and omits some. The sample contains around 500,000 clones, 11% of which appear only once. Each of the CD4+ naive, central memory, regulatory and stem cell-like memory populations was sorted via CD45RO/CCR7/CD25/CD127/CD95/CD27. This clone occurred a few times. As yet, its antigen is unknown.

This sequence originates from a woman younger than 35 in good health. The rearrangement uses TRBV15 and TRBJ1-5; D is ambiguous. Material for sequencing was naive CD4+ T cells from blood. CDR3 sequence reads: CATSRVAQPQHF. CDR3 nucleotide sequence: TGTGCCACCAGCAGAGTGGCTCAGCCCCAGCATTTT. Complete variable domain (other parts from reference TRBV15 and TRBJ1-5): DAMVIQNPRYQVTQFGKPVTLSCSQTLNHNVMYWYQQKSSQAPKLLFHYYDKDFNNEADTPDNFQSRRPNTSFCFLDIRSPGLGDTAMYLCATSRVAQPQHFGDGTRLSIL.